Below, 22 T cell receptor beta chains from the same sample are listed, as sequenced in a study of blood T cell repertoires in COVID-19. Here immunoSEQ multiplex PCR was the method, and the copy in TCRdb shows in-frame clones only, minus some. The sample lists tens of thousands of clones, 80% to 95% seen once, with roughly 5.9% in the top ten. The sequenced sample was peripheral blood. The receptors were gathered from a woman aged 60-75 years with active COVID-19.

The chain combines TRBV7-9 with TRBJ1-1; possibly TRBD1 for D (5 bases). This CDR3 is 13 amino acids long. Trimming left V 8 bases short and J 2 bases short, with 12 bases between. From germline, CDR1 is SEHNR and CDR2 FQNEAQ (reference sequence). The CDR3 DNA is TGTGCCAGCTGCCAGGGATTAAACACTGAAGCTTTCTTT. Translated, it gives CASCQGLNTEAFF.

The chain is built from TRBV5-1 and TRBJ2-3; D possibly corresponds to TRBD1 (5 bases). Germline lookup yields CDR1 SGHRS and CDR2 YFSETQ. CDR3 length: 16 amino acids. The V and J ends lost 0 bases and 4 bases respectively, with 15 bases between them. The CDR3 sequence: CASSLGQGRSADTQYF. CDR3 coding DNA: TGCGCCAGCAGCTTGGGCCAGGGTCGGTCAGCAGATACGCAGTATTTT.

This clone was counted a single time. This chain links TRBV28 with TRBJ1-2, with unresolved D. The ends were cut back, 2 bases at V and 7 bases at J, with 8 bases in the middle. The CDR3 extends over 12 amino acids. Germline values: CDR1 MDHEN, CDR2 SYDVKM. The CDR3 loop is CASSLGGVGYTF. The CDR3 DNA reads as TGTGCCAGCAGTTTAGGTGGAGTTGGCTACACCTTC.

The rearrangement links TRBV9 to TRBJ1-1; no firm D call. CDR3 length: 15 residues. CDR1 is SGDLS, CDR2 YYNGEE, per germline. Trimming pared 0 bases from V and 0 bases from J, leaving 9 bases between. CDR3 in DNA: TGTGCCAGCAGCGTAGCCAGTAACCTGAACACTGAAGCTTTCTTT. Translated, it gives CASSVASNLNTEAFF.

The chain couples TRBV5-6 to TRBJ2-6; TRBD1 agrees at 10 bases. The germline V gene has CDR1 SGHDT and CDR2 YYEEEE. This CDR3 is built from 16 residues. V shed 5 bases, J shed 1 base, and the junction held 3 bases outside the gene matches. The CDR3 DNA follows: TGTGCCAGCAGTGACAGGGGGCTGTCTGGGGCCAACGTCCTGACTTTC. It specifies CASSDRGLSGANVLTF.

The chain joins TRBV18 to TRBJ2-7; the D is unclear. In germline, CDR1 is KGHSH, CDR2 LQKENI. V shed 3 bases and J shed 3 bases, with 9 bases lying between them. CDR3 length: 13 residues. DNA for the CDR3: TGTGCCAGCTCACCGAAACAGCTCTACGAGCAGTACTTC. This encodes CASSPKQLYEQYF.

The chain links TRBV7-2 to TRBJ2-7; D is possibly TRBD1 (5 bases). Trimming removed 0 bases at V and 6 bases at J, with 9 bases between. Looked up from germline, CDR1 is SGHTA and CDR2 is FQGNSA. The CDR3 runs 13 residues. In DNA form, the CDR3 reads TGTGCCAGCAGCTTAGCATATAGGGGCGAGCAGTACTTC. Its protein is CASSLAYRGEQYF.

CDR3 amino acids: CASRVGTNEKLFF. CDR3 DNA: TGTGCCAGCAGGGTCGGGACTAATGAAAAACTGTTTTTT. The rearrangement links TRBV6-5 to TRBJ1-4; no definite D call. Germline loops: CDR1 MNHEY, CDR2 SVGAGI. V lost 6 bases and J 2 bases, leaving 7 bases between the germline ends. CDR3 length equals 13 residues.

The CDR3 protein is CAWVTGRGVAPGANTEAFF. In DNA form, the CDR3 reads TGTGCCTGGGTCACAGGGAGGGGTGTCGCTCCCGGGGCGAACACTGAAGCTTTCTTT. V is TRBV30 and J is TRBJ1-1; perhaps TRBD1 as D (6 bases). The V gene's germline CDR1 is GTSNPN and CDR2 SVGIG (reference sequence). V was trimmed by 5 bases and J by 1 base, leaving 29 bases between them. The CDR3 covers 19 residues.

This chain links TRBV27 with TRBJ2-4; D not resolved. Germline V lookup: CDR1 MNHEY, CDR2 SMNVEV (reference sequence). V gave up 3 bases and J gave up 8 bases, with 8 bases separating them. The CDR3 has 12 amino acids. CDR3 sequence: CASSFLADIQYF. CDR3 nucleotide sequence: TGTGCCAGCAGTTTCCTGGCGGACATTCAGTACTTC.

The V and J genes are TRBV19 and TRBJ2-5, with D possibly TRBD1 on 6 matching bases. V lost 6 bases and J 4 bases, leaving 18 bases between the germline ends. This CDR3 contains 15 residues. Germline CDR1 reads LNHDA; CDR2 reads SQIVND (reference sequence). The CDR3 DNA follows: TGTGCCAGTAGCCCCCGACAGGCTCCGGGAGAGACCCAGTACTTC. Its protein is CASSPRQAPGETQYF. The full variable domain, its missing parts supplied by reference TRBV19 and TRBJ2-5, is DGGITQSPKYLFRKEGQNVTLSCEQNLNHDAMYWYRQDPGQGLRLIYYSQIVNDFQKGDIAEGYSVSREKKESFPLTVTSAQKNPTAFYLCASSPRQAPGETQYFGPGTRLLVL.

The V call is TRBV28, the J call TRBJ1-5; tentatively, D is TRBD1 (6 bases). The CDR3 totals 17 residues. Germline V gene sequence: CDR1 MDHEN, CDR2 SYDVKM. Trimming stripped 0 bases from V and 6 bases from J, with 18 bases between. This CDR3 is CASSLWGRRGATQPQHF. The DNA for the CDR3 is TGTGCCAGCAGTTTATGGGGGCGGCGGGGGGCGACTCAGCCCCAGCATTTT. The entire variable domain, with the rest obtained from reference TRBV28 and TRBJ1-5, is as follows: DVKVTQSSRYLVKRTGEKVFLECVQDMDHENMFWYRQDPGLGLRLIYFSYDVKMKEKGDIPEGYSVSREKKERFSLILESASTNQTSMYLCASSLWGRRGATQPQHFGDGTRLSIL.

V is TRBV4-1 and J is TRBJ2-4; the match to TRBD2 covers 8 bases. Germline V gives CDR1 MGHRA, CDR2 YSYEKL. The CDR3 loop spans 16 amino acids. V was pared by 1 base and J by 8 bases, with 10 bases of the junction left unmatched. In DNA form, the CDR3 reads TGCGCCAGCAGCCAAGGTGGTAGCGGGATTAGAGACATTCAGTACTTC. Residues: CASSQGGSGIRDIQYF.

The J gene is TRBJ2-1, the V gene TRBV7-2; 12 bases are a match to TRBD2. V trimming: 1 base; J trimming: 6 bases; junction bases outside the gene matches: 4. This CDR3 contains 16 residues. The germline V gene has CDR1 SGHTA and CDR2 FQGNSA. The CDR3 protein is CASSLVASGRGNEQFF. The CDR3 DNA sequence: TGTGCCAGCAGCTTAGTTGCTAGCGGGAGGGGCAATGAGCAGTTCTTC.

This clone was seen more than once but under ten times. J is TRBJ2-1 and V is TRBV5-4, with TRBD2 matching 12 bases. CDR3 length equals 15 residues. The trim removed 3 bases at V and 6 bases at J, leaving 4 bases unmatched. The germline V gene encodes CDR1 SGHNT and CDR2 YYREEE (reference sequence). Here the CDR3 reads CASSSKLAGGNEQFF. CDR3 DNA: TGTGCCAGCAGCTCGAAACTAGCGGGAGGCAATGAGCAGTTCTTC.

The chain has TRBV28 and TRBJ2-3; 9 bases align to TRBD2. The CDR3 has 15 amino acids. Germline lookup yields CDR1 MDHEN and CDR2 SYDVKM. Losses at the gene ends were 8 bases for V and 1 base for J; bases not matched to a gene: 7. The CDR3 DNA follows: TGTGCCAGCGACGGTGCTAGCGGGGGCACAGATACGCAGTATTTT. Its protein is CASDGASGGTDTQYF.

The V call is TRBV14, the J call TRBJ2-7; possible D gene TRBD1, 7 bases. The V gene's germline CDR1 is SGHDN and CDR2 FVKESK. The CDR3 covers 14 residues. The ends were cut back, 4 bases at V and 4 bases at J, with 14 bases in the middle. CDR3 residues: CASSLGGGFYEQYF. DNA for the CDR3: TGTGCCAGCAGCCTTGGAGGGGGCTTTTACGAGCAGTACTTC.

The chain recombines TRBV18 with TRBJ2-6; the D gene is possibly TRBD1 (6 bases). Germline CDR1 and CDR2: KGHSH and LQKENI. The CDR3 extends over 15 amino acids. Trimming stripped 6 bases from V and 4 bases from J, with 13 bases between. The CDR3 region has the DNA TGTGCCAGCTCGCCCACAGGGTCCGGGGCCAACGTCCTGACTTTC. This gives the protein CASSPTGSGANVLTF. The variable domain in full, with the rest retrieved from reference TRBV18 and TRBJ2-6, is NAGVMQNPRHLVRRRGQEARLRCSPMKGHSHVYWYRQLPEEGLKFMVYLQKENIIDESGMPKERFSAEFPKEGPSILRIQQVVRGDSAAYFCASSPTGSGANVLTFGAGSRLTVL.

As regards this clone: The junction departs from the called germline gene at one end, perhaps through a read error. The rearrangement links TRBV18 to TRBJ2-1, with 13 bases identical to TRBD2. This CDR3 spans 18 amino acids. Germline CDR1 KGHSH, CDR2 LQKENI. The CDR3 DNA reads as TGTGCCAGCTCACCACTCACCACTAGCGGGGGGGCCTACCATGAGCAGTTCTTC. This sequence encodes CASSPLTTSGGAYHEQFF.

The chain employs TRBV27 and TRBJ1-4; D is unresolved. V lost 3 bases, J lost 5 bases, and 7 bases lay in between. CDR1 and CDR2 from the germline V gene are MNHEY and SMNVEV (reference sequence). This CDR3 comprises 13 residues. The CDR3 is CASSFAVNEKLFF. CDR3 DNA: TGTGCCAGCAGTTTCGCAGTGAATGAAAAACTGTTTTTT.

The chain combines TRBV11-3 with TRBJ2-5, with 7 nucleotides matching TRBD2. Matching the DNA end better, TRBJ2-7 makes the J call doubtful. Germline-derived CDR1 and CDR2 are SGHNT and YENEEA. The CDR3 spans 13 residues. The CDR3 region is CASKGGTSYEQYF. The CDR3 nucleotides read TGTGCCAGCAAGGGAGGGACCTCCTACGAGCAGTACTTC.

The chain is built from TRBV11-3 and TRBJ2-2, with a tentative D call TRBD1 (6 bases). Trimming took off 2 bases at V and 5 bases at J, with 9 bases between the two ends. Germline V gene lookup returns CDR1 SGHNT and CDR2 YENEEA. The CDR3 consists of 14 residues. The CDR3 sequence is CASSLTGRTGELFF. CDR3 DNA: TGTGCCAGCAGCTTAACAGGGAGAACCGGGGAGCTGTTTTTT.